This passage covers 7 T cell receptor beta chains from one sample sequenced in a study of identical twins. One entry per CDR3 protein, called by TCRdb with MiXCR from the 5' RACE reads. The sample yields approximately 500,000 distinct CDR3 sequences, approximately 24% seen once. Another study also made use of these data, one on T cells expressing NK-cell markers.

Sequenced material: CD4+ T cells sorted from blood. These receptors were collected from a woman younger than 35 in good health.

The rearrangement joins TRBV6-1 to TRBJ2-5; D gene uncertain. CDR3 size: 13 residues. The germline CDR1 and CDR2 sequences are MNHNS and SASEGT. V lost 6 bases and J 1 base, leaving 9 bases between the germline ends. CDR3 amino acids: CASRQTLQETQYF. The DNA of the CDR3 is TGTGCCAGCAGACAGACGCTCCAAGAGACCCAGTACTTC.

V usage is TRBV5-5 and J usage is TRBJ2-7, with a weak D call TRBD1 (6 bases). Trimming stripped 4 bases from V and 3 bases from J, with 14 bases between. This CDR3 is built from 14 residues. Germline V lookup: CDR1 SGHKS, CDR2 YYEKEE (reference sequence). In DNA, the CDR3 is TGTGCCAGCAGCCCTGGGACACTCCTCTACGAGCAGTACTTC. Its translation is CASSPGTLLYEQYF.

The chain carries TRBV7-2 and TRBJ1-4; D call uncertain. In germline, CDR1 is SGHTA, CDR2 FQGNSA. Deletions cut 3 bases from V and 8 bases from J, with 16 bases between. There are 15 residues in the CDR3. CDR3 DNA: TGTGCCAGCAGCTTCGCGGCCCCCGGCGGCGAAAAACTGTTTTTT. It translates to CASSFAAPGGEKLFF.

The chain carries TRBV3-1 and TRBJ2-7, with D tentatively TRBD1 or TRBD2 (5 bases each). This CDR3 contains 14 residues. The germline CDR1 and CDR2 sequences are LGHDT and YNNKEL (reference sequence). The V gene lost 4 bases and the J gene lost 5 bases, with 15 bases spanning the gap. Here the CDR3 DNA reads TGTGCCAGCAGCCCCCATCGAGGGGCGGACGAGCAGTACTTC. This encodes CASSPHRGADEQYF.

This chain links TRBV7-9 with TRBJ2-1, with 8 bases that match TRBD2. The CDR3 has 15 residues. Germline CDR1 reads SEHNR; CDR2 reads FQNEAQ (reference sequence). V was clipped by 5 bases and J by 4 bases; unmatched bases: 7. The CDR3 DNA is TGTGCCAGCAGCCGGGGGGGGCCTCCATACAATGAGCAGTTCTTC. As protein: CASSRGGPPYNEQFF.

The gene calls are TRBV5-1 and TRBJ2-7; no clear D. The V end was cut by 4 bases, the J end by 5 bases, with 10 bases between. Per germline, CDR1 SGHRS and CDR2 YFSETQ. This CDR3 spans 12 amino acids. The CDR3 sequence is CASSTIGNEQYF. CDR3 nucleotide sequence: TGCGCCAGCAGCACCATTGGTAACGAGCAGTACTTC.

The chain couples TRBV4-2 to TRBJ2-3; D gene ambiguous. The CDR3 totals 16 residues. Germline assignment: CDR1 LGHNA and CDR2 YNFKEQ. The V end lost 0 bases, the J end lost 4 bases, and 14 bases lay between the germline ends. The CDR3 protein is CASSQEALPSADTQYF. CDR3 DNA sequence: TGTGCCAGCAGCCAAGAGGCTCTCCCTAGTGCAGATACGCAGTATTTT.